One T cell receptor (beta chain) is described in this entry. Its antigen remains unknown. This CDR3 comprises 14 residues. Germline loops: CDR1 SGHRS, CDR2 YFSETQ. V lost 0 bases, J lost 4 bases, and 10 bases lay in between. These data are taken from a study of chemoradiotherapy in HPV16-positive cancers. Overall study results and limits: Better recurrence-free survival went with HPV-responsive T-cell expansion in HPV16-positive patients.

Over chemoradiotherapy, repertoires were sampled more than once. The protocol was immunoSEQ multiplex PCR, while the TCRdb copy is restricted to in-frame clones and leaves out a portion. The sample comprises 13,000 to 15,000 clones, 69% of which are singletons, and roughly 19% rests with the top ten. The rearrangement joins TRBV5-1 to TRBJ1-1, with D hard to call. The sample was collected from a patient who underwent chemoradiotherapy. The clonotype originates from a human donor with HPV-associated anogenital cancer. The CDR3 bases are TGCGCCAGCAGCTTGGCGGCTGGTGGCACTGAAGCTTTCTTT. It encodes CASSLAAGGTEAFF.